Listed here are 2 T cell receptor beta chains from one sample, sequenced in a study of shared clonotypes between healthy human individuals. Repertoires were generated with immunoSEQ multiplex PCR, while TCRdb's copy carries only in-frame clones and drops some. This table has around 530,000 clones, around 76% appearing once. The specimen sequenced was PBMCs. These receptors were obtained from a woman aged 40 to 49 in good health. Some clones in this sample may be carry-over from other donors' samples.

This chain joins TRBV30 and TRBJ1-4; TRBD1 aligns across 9 bases. V shed 5 bases and J 8 bases; nucleotides not matched to a gene: 3. Germline-derived CDR1 and CDR2 are GTSNPN and SVGIG (reference sequence). This CDR3 spans 12 amino acids. The CDR3 here is CAWDRGEEKLFF. The CDR3 DNA reads TGTGCCTGGGACAGGGGGGAGGAAAAACTGTTTTTT.

CDR3 sequence: CASSPTRSGANVLTF. The CDR3, as DNA: TGTGCCAGCAGCCCCACGCGCTCTGGGGCCAACGTCCTGACTTTC. V gene TRBV28 combines with J gene TRBJ2-6, with unresolved D. The length of the CDR3 is 15 residues. In germline, CDR1 is MDHEN, CDR2 SYDVKM. The V end lost 6 bases, the J end lost 0 bases, and 9 bases lay between the germline ends.